The rows below give T cell receptor beta chains drawn from one sample of a study of ipilimumab plus nivolumab after autologous stem cell transplantation. The method was immunoSEQ multiplex PCR; TCRdb's version includes in-frame clones alone and lacks a portion of them. The table shows tens of thousands of clones, with 75% to 85% occurring only once. This specimen was PBMCs, taken in a trial of ipilimumab plus nivolumab as post-transplant consolidation. The receptors come from a male donor with diffuse large B-cell lymphoma. CDR3s include the opening cysteine and the closing phenylalanine or tryptophan. A D gene is named only where the DNA matches it firmly. The size field is filled for only some rows; it gives once, few, many or a size class.

J gene: TRBJ2-3
V gene: TRBV4-2
D gene: TRBD2
clone size: -
CDR3 DNA: TGTGCCAGCAGCCATTCCGGGACTAGCGGGACCGATACGCAGTATTTT
CDR3 protein: CASSHSGTSGTDTQYF

J gene: TRBJ2-4
V gene: TRBV18
D gene: TRBD1
clone size: once
CDR3 DNA: TGTGCCAGCTCACCATCAACAGGGGGCGAAACGCTTTTGGCCAAAAACATTCAGTACTTC
CDR3 protein: CASSPSTGGETLLAKNIQYF

J gene: TRBJ2-5
V gene: TRBV7-2
D gene: -
clone size: -
CDR3 DNA: TGTGCCAGCAGCTTATCAGCGGCACAAGAGACCCAGTACTTC
CDR3 protein: CASSLSAAQETQYF

J gene: TRBJ1-1
V gene: TRBV11-2
D gene: -
clone size: -
CDR3 DNA: TGTGCCAGCAGCTTATTTTCGGGGAACACTGAAGCTTTCTTT
CDR3 protein: CASSLFSGNTEAFF

J gene: TRBJ1-1
V gene: TRBV4-1
D gene: -
clone size: -
CDR3 DNA: TGCGCCAGCAGCCAAGAACGAACCGGGTCCACTGAAGCTTTCTTT
CDR3 protein: CASSQERTGSTEAFF

J gene: TRBJ1-5
V gene: TRBV6-1
D gene: -
clone size: -
CDR3 DNA: TGTGCCAGCAGTCGGGCGTTTTCAGGGCAGCCCCAGCATTTT
CDR3 protein: CASSRAFSGQPQHF

J gene: TRBJ1-5
V gene: TRBV19
D gene: -
clone size: -
CDR3 DNA: TGTGCCAGTAGTATATTTGACAGCAATCAGCCCCAGCATTTT
CDR3 protein: CASSIFDSNQPQHF

J gene: TRBJ2-7
V gene: TRBV5-1
D gene: TRBD2
clone size: -
CDR3 DNA: TGCGCCAGCAGCTGGAGCGGGGGGAACTACGAGCAGTACTTC
CDR3 protein: CASSWSGGNYEQYF

J gene: TRBJ2-7
V gene: TRBV7-2
D gene: TRBD2
clone size: -
CDR3 DNA: TGTGCCAGCAGCTTAATCGTTGGAGGACTAGCGGGGTACGAGCAGTACTTC
CDR3 protein: CASSLIVGGLAGYEQYF

J gene: TRBJ1-2
V gene: TRBV19
D gene: -
clone size: few
CDR3 DNA: TGTGCCAGTAGTATGGGGAAGGGGATCTATGGCTACACCTTC
CDR3 protein: CASSMGKGIYGYTF

J gene: TRBJ1-1
V gene: TRBV5-1
D gene: -
clone size: -
CDR3 DNA: TGCGCCAGCAGCTCAGGAGGGCGGGTGACTGAAGCTTTCTTT
CDR3 protein: CASSSGGRVTEAFF

J gene: TRBJ2-7
V gene: TRBV7-9
D gene: TRBD1
clone size: -
CDR3 DNA: TGTGCCAGCAGCTTTGGGACAGGGGGGCCCTACGAGCAGTACTTC
CDR3 protein: CASSFGTGGPYEQYF

J gene: TRBJ2-3
V gene: TRBV7-2
D gene: -
clone size: -
CDR3 DNA: TGTGCCAGCAGCTACCCTCCCCGCCCGCAGTATTTT
CDR3 protein: CASSYPPRPQYF

J gene: TRBJ2-7
V gene: TRBV6-5
D gene: TRBD2
clone size: -
CDR3 DNA: TGTGCCAGCAGTTCGACTAGCGGGGTTTACGAGCAGTACTTC
CDR3 protein: CASSSTSGVYEQYF

J gene: TRBJ1-3
V gene: TRBV4-2
D gene: -
clone size: -
CDR3 DNA: TGTGCCAGCAGCTTCGGAAACACCATATATTTT
CDR3 protein: CASSFGNTIYF

J gene: TRBJ1-6
V gene: TRBV9
D gene: TRBD1
clone size: -
CDR3 DNA: TGTGCCAGCAGCGACCGGGACAGGGGAGATTTAGGGTCACCCCTCCACTTT
CDR3 protein: CASSDRDRGDLGSPLHF

J gene: TRBJ1-3
V gene: TRBV15
D gene: -
clone size: -
CDR3 DNA: TGTGCCACCAGCAGATCCCGATTTGAGGGGCCTGGAAACACCATATATTTT
CDR3 protein: CATSRSRFEGPGNTIYF

J gene: TRBJ2-5
V gene: TRBV2
D gene: TRBD2
clone size: -
CDR3 DNA: TGTGCCAGCAGTGAACTAGCGGGCCCTCAAGAGACCCAGTACTTC
CDR3 protein: CASSELAGPQETQYF

J gene: TRBJ2-2
V gene: TRBV11-2
D gene: -
clone size: -
CDR3 DNA: TGTGCCAGCAGCTCCTCAGGGGTTGGTGAGCTGTTTTTT
CDR3 protein: CASSSSGVGELFF

J gene: TRBJ1-4
V gene: TRBV2
D gene: -
clone size: -
CDR3 DNA: TGTGCCAGCAGGTCCACCGACAGTGCGGGAAAACTGTTTTTT
CDR3 protein: CASRSTDSAGKLFF

J gene: TRBJ2-3
V gene: TRBV5-4
D gene: TRBD2
clone size: -
CDR3 DNA: TGTGCCAGCAGCTTGGCTAGCGGGGGGGCAGATACGCAGTATTTT
CDR3 protein: CASSLASGGADTQYF

J gene: TRBJ2-7
V gene: TRBV6-6
D gene: TRBD2
clone size: -
CDR3 DNA: TGTGCCAGCAGTCCTAGCGGGGGTTCCTCCTACGAGCAGTACTTC
CDR3 protein: CASSPSGGSSYEQYF

J gene: TRBJ1-1
V gene: TRBV11-2
D gene: -
clone size: once
CDR3 DNA: TGTGCCAGCAGGCCACAGACAGTTGGGCACACTGAAGCTTTCTTT
CDR3 protein: CASRPQTVGHTEAFF

J gene: TRBJ1-5
V gene: TRBV6-1
D gene: -
clone size: once
CDR3 DNA: TGTGCCAGCAGACAAAGTGATCAGCCCCAGCATTTT
CDR3 protein: CASRQSDQPQHF

J gene: TRBJ1-6
V gene: TRBV7-2
D gene: -
clone size: -
CDR3 DNA: TGTGCCAGCAGCCCCACAGGGCCAAATAATTCACCCCTCCACTTT
CDR3 protein: CASSPTGPNNSPLHF

J gene: TRBJ1-4
V gene: TRBV4-3
D gene: -
clone size: once
CDR3 DNA: TGCGCCAGCAGCCAAGAGCGCAGGGGTGAAAAACTGTTTTTT
CDR3 protein: CASSQERRGEKLFF

J gene: TRBJ2-3
V gene: TRBV5-5
D gene: -
clone size: -
CDR3 DNA: TGTGCCAGCAGCCCCTCCAGCTACACAGATACGCAGTATTTT
CDR3 protein: CASSPSSYTDTQYF

J gene: TRBJ1-6
V gene: TRBV7-9
D gene: -
clone size: -
CDR3 DNA: TGTGCCAGCAGCTTGATAACGGACAAGTATAATTCACCCCTCCACTTT
CDR3 protein: CASSLITDKYNSPLHF

J gene: TRBJ2-3
V gene: TRBV19
D gene: -
clone size: -
CDR3 DNA: TGTGCCAGTAGACCGACAGGAACAGATACGCAGTATTTT
CDR3 protein: CASRPTGTDTQYF

J gene: TRBJ2-1
V gene: TRBV5-4
D gene: -
clone size: once
CDR3 DNA: TGTGCCAGCAGCTTGGCAACCGCGACTTACAATGAGCAGTTCTTC
CDR3 protein: CASSLATATYNEQFF

J gene: TRBJ2-5
V gene: TRBV7-2
D gene: TRBD1
clone size: -
CDR3 DNA: TGTGCCAGCAGCTTAGCAGGGGGCGGAGAGACCCAGTACTTC
CDR3 protein: CASSLAGGGETQYF

J gene: TRBJ1-5
V gene: TRBV19
D gene: -
clone size: -
CDR3 DNA: TGTGCCAGTAGTCAAAGATACCAGCCCCAGCATTTT
CDR3 protein: CASSQRYQPQHF

J gene: TRBJ2-7
V gene: TRBV5-1
D gene: -
clone size: -
CDR3 DNA: TGCGCCAGCAGCTTGGTGGGGAGACAGTACGAGCAGTACTTC
CDR3 protein: CASSLVGRQYEQYF

J gene: TRBJ2-2
V gene: TRBV6-6
D gene: -
clone size: -
CDR3 DNA: TGTGCCAGCAGGCCGGACCGGGGTTTCGGGGAGCTGTTTTTT
CDR3 protein: CASRPDRGFGELFF

J gene: TRBJ1-2
V gene: TRBV6-1
D gene: -
clone size: -
CDR3 DNA: TGTGCCAGCAGTGCCAATTTTCCCGGAGCGGATGGCTACACCTTC
CDR3 protein: CASSANFPGADGYTF

J gene: TRBJ2-3
V gene: TRBV9
D gene: -
clone size: -
CDR3 DNA: TGTGCCAGCAGCCACGACACAGATACGCAGTATTTT
CDR3 protein: CASSHDTDTQYF

J gene: TRBJ2-7
V gene: TRBV21-1
D gene: -
clone size: -
CDR3 DNA: TGTGCCAGCAGACTAGCCTACGAGCAGTACTTC
CDR3 protein: CASRLAYEQYF

J gene: TRBJ2-5
V gene: TRBV5-4
D gene: -
clone size: -
CDR3 DNA: TGTGCCAGCAGCTTGAGAACTGTTCAAGAGACCCAGTACTTC
CDR3 protein: CASSLRTVQETQYF

J gene: TRBJ1-1
V gene: TRBV5-1
D gene: -
clone size: -
CDR3 DNA: TGCGCCAGCAGCTTCTCCCTGGATAACACTGAAGCTTTCTTT
CDR3 protein: CASSFSLDNTEAFF

J gene: TRBJ2-3
V gene: TRBV2
D gene: -
clone size: -
CDR3 DNA: TGTGCCAGCAGTGAAGAGGGGAACCGACCAGATACGCAGTATTTT
CDR3 protein: CASSEEGNRPDTQYF

J gene: TRBJ1-1
V gene: TRBV7-2
D gene: TRBD1
clone size: -
CDR3 DNA: TGTGCCAGCAGCTTACAGACAGGGCCGAACACTGAAGCTTTCTTT
CDR3 protein: CASSLQTGPNTEAFF

J gene: TRBJ1-4
V gene: TRBV27
D gene: -
clone size: -
CDR3 DNA: TGTGCCAGCAGTCGTCGAGGGGGTGAAAAACTGTTTTTT
CDR3 protein: CASSRRGGEKLFF

J gene: TRBJ1-2
V gene: TRBV7-8
D gene: -
clone size: -
CDR3 DNA: TGTGCCAGCAGCTTCGGCGATAACTATGGCTACACCTTC
CDR3 protein: CASSFGDNYGYTF

J gene: TRBJ1-4
V gene: TRBV7-6
D gene: TRBD1
clone size: -
CDR3 DNA: TGTGCCAGCAGCTTCACCGGGACAGGCGATGAAAAACTGTTTTTT
CDR3 protein: CASSFTGTGDEKLFF

J gene: TRBJ1-2
V gene: TRBV7-9
D gene: TRBD1
clone size: -
CDR3 DNA: TGTGCCAGCAGCCCGTGGGACAGGGGCGAATATGGCTACACCTTC
CDR3 protein: CASSPWDRGEYGYTF